The 4 T cell receptor beta chains below all came from one sample that was sequenced in a study of shared clonotypes between healthy human individuals. TCRdb's copy holds only in-frame clones and misses some; the assay was immunoSEQ multiplex PCR. The sample shows 2 million to 2.5 million clones, more than 90% of them seen only once. The sequenced sample was naive CD4+ T cells sorted from blood. Subset described: CD45RA+ positively selected. These receptors were collected from a man between 18 and 35 years old in good health.

This sequence joins TRBV6-5 and TRBJ1-3, with a possible D match to TRBD1 (5 bases). The CDR3 has 14 residues. Trimming took 2 bases from V and 2 from J, leaving 7 bases between them. In germline, CDR1 is MNHEY, CDR2 SVGAGI. As DNA, the CDR3 is TGTGCCAGCAGTTACGAGGGGACTGGAAACACCATATATTTT. This translates into CASSYEGTGNTIYF.

In this sample, this clone turned up once. J is TRBJ1-1 and V is TRBV7-9; 11 bases are a match to TRBD1. V trimming: 4 bases; J trimming: 4 bases; junction bases outside the gene matches: 5. This CDR3 contains 15 residues. CDR1 and CDR2 from the germline V gene are SEHNR and FQNEAQ (reference sequence). CDR3 coding DNA: TGTGCCAGCAGCTCCGGACAGGGGGCGGCCACTGAAGCTTTCTTT. Encoded protein: CASSSGQGAATEAFF.

In its sample, this clone was seen once. The genes are TRBV6-6 and TRBJ1-4, with a weak D call TRBD1 (5 bases). The germline V and J ends were trimmed by 8 bases and 4 bases, with 17 bases remaining between them. The CDR3 is 15 amino acids. The germline V gene has CDR1 MNHNY and CDR2 SVGAGI (reference sequence). The CDR3 DNA is TGTGCCAGCCAGGGAGCCGGGCCCAATAATGAAAAACTGTTTTTT. Translating it yields CASQGAGPNNEKLFF.

This rearrangement joins TRBV10-1 to TRBJ2-1; 10 nucleotides align to TRBD1. In germline, CDR1 is WNHNN, CDR2 SYGVQD (reference sequence). With 4 bases clipped from V and 6 bases from J, the junction kept 6 bases outside the gene matches. This CDR3 region has 15 residues. CDR3 sequence (DNA): TGCGCCAGCAGTGGCGGGACAGGGGAAACCAATGAGCAGTTCTTC. Protein: CASSGGTGETNEQFF.